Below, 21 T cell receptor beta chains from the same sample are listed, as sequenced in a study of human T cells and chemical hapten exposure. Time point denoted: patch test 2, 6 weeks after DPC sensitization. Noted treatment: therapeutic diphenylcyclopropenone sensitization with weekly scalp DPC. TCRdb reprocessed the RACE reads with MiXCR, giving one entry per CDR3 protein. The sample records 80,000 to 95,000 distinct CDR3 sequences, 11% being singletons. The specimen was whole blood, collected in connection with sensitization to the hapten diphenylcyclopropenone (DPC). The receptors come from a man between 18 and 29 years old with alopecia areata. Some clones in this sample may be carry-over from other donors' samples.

The CDR3: CASFQETQYF. The CDR3 DNA sequence: TGTGCCAGCTTCCAGGAGACCCAGTACTTC. This rearrangement joins TRBV6-2 or TRBV6-3 to TRBJ2-5; D is unresolved. CDR1 MNHEY and CDR2 SVGEGT come from the germline V gene. The CDR3 spans 10 residues. V shed 8 bases and J shed 5 bases, with 6 bases lying between them.

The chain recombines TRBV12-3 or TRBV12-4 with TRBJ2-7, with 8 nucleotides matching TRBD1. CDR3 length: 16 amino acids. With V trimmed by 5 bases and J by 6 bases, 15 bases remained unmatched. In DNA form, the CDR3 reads TGTGCCAGCAGTATAGTTCGGACAGGGACGGTGTCCGAGCAGTACTTC. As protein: CASSIVRTGTVSEQYF.

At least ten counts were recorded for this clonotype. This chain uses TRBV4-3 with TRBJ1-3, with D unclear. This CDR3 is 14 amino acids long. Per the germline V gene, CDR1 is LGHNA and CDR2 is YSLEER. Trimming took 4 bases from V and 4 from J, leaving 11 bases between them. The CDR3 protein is CASSPQVFGNTIYF. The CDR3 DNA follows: TGCGCCAGCAGCCCCCAGGTTTTCGGAAACACCATATATTTT.

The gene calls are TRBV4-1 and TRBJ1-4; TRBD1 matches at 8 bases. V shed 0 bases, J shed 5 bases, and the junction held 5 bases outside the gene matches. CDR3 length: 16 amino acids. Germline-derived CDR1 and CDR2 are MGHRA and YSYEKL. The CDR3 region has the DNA TGCGCCAGCAGCCAAGATCTGTACAGGGGGAATGAAAAACTGTTTTTT. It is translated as CASSQDLYRGNEKLFF.

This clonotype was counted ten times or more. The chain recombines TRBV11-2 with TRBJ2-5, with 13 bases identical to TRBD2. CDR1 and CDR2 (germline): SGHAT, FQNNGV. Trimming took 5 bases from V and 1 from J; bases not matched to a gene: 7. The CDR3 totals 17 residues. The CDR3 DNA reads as TGTGCCAGCAGCCTTACCGGACTAGCGGGGGCCCAAGAGACCCAGTACTTC. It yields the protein CASSLTGLAGAQETQYF.

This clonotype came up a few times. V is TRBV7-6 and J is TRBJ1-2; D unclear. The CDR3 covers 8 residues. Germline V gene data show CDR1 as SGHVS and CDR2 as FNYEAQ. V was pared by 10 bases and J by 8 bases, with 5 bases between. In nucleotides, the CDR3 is TGTGCCATTGGAGGCTACACCTTC. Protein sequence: CAIGGYTF.

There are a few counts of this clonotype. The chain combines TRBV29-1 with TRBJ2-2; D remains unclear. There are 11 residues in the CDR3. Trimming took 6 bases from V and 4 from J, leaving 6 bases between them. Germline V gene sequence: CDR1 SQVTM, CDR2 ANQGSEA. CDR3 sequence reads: CSVLSTGELFF. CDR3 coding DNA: TGCAGCGTCCTATCCACCGGGGAGCTGTTTTTT.

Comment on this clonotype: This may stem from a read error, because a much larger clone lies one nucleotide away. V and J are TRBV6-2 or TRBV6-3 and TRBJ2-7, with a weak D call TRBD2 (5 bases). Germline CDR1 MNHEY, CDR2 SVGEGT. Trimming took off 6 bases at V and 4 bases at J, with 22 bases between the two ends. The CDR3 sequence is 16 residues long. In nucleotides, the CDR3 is TGTGCCAGCAGCCAGGACTCCCGTTACATCTCTTACGAGCAGTACGTC. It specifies CASSQDSRYISYEQYV.

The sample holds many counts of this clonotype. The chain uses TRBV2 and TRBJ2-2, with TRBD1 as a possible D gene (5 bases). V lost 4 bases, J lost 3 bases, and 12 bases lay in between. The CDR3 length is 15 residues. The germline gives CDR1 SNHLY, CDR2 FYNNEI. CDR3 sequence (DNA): TGTGCCAGCAGTGTAAGACAGACGTACACCGGGGAGCTGTTTTTT. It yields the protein CASSVRQTYTGELFF.

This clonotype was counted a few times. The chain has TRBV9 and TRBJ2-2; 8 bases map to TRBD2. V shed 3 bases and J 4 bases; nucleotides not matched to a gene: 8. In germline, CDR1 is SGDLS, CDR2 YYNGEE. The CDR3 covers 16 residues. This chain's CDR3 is CASSERGLVGTGELFF. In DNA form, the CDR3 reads TGTGCCAGCAGCGAAAGGGGACTAGTCGGCACCGGGGAGCTGTTTTTT. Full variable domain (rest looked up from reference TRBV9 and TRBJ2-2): DSGVTQTPKHLITATGQRVTLRCSPRSGDLSVYWYQQSLDQGLQFLIQYYNGEERAKGNILERFSAQQFPDLHSELNLSSLELGDSALYFCASSERGLVGTGELFFGEGSRLTVL.

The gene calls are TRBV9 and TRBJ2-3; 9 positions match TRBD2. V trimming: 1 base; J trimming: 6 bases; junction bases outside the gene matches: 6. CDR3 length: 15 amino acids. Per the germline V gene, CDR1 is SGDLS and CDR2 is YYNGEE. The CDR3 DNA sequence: TGTGCCAGCAGCGTAAAGGCGGGGGGGCCGGATACGCAGTATTTT. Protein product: CASSVKAGGPDTQYF.

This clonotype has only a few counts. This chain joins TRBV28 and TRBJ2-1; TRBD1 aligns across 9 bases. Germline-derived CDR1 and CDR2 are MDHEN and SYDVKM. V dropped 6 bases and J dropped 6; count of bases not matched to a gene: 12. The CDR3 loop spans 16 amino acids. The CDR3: CASRMGAGQGFNEQFF. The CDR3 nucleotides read TGTGCCAGCAGGATGGGCGCGGGACAGGGTTTCAATGAGCAGTTCTTC.

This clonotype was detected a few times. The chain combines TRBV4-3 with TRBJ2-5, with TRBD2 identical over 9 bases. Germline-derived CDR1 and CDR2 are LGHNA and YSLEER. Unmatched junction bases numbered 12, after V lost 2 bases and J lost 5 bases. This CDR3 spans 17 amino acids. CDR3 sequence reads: CASSQFSGGLGRETQYF. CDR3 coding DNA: TGCGCCAGCAGCCAATTTAGCGGGGGACTAGGGAGGGAGACCCAGTACTTC.

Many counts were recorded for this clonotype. The CDR3 loop is CSVVGVSRYGYTF. Written as DNA, the CDR3 is TGCAGCGTTGTGGGAGTATCCCGCTATGGCTACACCTTC. The V and J genes are TRBV29-1 and TRBJ1-2; D is unclear. Germline CDR1 reads SQVTM; CDR2 reads ANQGSEA. There are 13 residues in the CDR3. The V end lost 4 bases, the J end lost 4 bases, and 13 bases lay between the germline ends.

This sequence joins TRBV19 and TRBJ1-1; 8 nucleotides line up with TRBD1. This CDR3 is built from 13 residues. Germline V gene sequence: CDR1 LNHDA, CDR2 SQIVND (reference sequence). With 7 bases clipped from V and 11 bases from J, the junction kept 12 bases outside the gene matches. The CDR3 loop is CASNTVQGARAFF. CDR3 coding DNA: TGTGCCAGTAACACGGTTCAGGGGGCGCGGGCTTTCTTT.

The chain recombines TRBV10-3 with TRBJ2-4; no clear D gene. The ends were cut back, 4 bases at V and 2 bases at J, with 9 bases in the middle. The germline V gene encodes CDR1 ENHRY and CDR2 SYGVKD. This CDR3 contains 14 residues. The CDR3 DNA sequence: TGTGCCATCAGTGCGAGATATACCAAAAACATTCAGTACTTC. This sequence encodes CAISARYTKNIQYF.

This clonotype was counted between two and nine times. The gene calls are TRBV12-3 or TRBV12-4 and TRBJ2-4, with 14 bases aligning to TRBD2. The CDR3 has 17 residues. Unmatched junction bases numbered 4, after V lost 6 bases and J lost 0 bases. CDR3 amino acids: CASRPGLAGVAKNIQYF. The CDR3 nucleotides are TGTGCCAGCAGACCGGGACTAGCGGGGGTAGCCAAAAACATTCAGTACTTC.

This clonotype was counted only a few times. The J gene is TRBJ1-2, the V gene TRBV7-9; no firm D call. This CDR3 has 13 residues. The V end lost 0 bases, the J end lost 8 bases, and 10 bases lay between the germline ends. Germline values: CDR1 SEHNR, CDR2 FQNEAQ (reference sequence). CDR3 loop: CASSLAVPGGYTF. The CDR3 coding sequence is TGTGCCAGCAGCTTAGCAGTTCCCGGCGGCTACACCTTC. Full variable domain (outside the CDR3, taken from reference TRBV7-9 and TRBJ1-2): DTGVSQNPRHKITKRGQNVTFRCDPISEHNRLYWYRQTLGQGPEFLTYFQNEAQLEKSRLLSDRFSAERPKGSFSTLEIQRTEQGDSAMYLCASSLAVPGGYTFGSGTRLTVV.

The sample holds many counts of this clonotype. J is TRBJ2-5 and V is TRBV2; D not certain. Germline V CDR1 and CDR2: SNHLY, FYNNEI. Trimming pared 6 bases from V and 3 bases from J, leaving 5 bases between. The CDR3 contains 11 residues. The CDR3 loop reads CASRREETQYF. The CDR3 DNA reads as TGTGCCAGCAGAAGGGAAGAGACCCAGTACTTC.

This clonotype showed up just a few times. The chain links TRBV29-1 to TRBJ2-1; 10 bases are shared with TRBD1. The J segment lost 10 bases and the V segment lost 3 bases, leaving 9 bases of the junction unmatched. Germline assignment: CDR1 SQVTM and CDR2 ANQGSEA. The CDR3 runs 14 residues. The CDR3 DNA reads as TGCAGCGTTGACGAATCACAGACAGGGGGCGAGCAGTTCTTC. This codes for CSVDESQTGGEQFF.

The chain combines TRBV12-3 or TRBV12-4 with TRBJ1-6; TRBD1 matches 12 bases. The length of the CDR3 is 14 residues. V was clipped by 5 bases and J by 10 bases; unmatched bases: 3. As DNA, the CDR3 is TGTGCCAGCAGTACCGGGACAGGGGGCTCACCCCTCCACTTT. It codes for CASSTGTGGSPLHF.